Below, one T cell receptor beta chain is given with its context. This entry belongs to a study of glioma-infiltrating T cells after dendritic cell vaccination. Study in general: The vaccine used monocyte-derived dendritic cells pulsed overnight with autologous tumor lysate.

Assay: immunoSEQ multiplex PCR; the TCRdb copy retains only in-frame clones and omits some. Of tens of thousands of clones listed, approximately 85% are singletons. The CDR3 spans 16 residues. V was shortened by 1 base and J by 1 base, with 10 bases between the two germline ends. In germline, CDR1 is SGHTA, CDR2 FQGNSA. The specimen was blood, collected before dendritic cell vaccination. The receptor was derived from a human donor with glioblastoma. The chain recombines TRBV7-2 with TRBJ2-2; no definite D call. The CDR3 spells CASSLVSSRNTGELFF. The DNA for the CDR3 is TGTGCCAGCAGCTTAGTGAGCTCGCGGAACACCGGGGAGCTGTTTTTT.